The subject of this entry is one T cell receptor (beta chain). This clonotype was counted ten times or more. The antigen this receptor binds is unknown. One base away there is no much larger clone; base qualities are not given. This sample was included in a study of T-cell reconstitution after alpha-beta-depleted transplantation in children listed by TCRdb under 2016. Regarding the research as a whole: Using TCR repertoire profiling, the study followed T-cell immune reconstitution in a quantitative way in children after TCRalphabeta/CD19-depleted allogeneic hematopoietic cell transplantation.

Library generation was performed with PCR. Reads for this sample came from an Illumina HiSeq 2500. TCR libraries were prepared with molecular barcoding, using unique molecular identifiers to normalize TCRbeta repertoire quantification. TCRdb reran the public reads through fastp at Q25 and MiXCR, keeping productive beta chains. Merged by CDR3 protein, the rows form single entries marked with the most common genes and DNA. This sample comprises tens of thousands of distinct CDR3 sequences, roughly 6% of them detected only once. The top ten clonotypes cover approximately 7% of the sample. The V and J ends are trimmed by 6 bases and 3 bases, leaving 17 bases between them. The CDR3 holds 16 amino acids from the cysteine to the phenylalanine. The kept DNA is CDR3 alone, 48 bases in frame from the first base. Taken with the paper, the label for treatment or condition translates to: allogeneic hematopoietic cell transplantation with graft depleted of TCRalphabeta T cells and CD19 B cells. The transplant recipients were children given TCRalphabeta/CD19-depleted allogeneic hematopoietic cell grafts.

Study-wide findings and limitations: About two months after transplant, the apparently early recovery of alphabetaT-cell counts reportedly depended on just several hundred clones that had expanded rapidly and came from non-depleted graft cells. Over the following months the frequencies of hyperexpanded clones went down, and after one year T-cell counts and TCRbeta diversity were mostly credited to newly produced T cells. The high TCRbeta diversity at day 60 in some patients was ascribed to recipient T cells and intrathymic progenitors that had survived conditioning.

This clonotype was obtained from a male patient between 10 and 17 years old who had a stem cell transplant for acute myeloid leukemia, so the T cells may come from the graft donor. Recombination joined TRBV12-3 or TRBV12-4 with TRBJ2-2; the D region possibly corresponds to TRBD2 (6 bases align). Sample: PBMCs, mostly from graft donor cells, taken 180 days after TCRalphabeta/CD19-depleted stem cell transplant. The DNA reads as follows: TGTGCCAGCAGCCCGGAGGGTCAGAAAGACACCGGGGAGCTGTTTTTT. It translates as CASSPEGQKDTGELFF.